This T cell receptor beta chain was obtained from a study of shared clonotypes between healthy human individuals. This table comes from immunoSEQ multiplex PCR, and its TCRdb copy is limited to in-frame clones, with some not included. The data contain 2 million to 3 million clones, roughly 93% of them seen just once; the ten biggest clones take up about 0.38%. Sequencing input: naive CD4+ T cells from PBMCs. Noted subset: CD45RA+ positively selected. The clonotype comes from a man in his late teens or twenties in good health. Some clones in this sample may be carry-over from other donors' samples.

The CDR3 sequence: CASSFPGRGNEQFF. Here the CDR3 DNA reads TGTGCCAGCAGCTTTCCGGGCAGGGGCAATGAGCAGTTCTTC. The V call is TRBV5-4, the J call TRBJ2-1; D perhaps matches TRBD1 (6 bases). Trimming took 2 bases from V and 6 from J, leaving 12 bases between them. The CDR3 contains 14 residues. Looked up from germline, CDR1 is SGHNT and CDR2 is YYREEE (reference sequence).